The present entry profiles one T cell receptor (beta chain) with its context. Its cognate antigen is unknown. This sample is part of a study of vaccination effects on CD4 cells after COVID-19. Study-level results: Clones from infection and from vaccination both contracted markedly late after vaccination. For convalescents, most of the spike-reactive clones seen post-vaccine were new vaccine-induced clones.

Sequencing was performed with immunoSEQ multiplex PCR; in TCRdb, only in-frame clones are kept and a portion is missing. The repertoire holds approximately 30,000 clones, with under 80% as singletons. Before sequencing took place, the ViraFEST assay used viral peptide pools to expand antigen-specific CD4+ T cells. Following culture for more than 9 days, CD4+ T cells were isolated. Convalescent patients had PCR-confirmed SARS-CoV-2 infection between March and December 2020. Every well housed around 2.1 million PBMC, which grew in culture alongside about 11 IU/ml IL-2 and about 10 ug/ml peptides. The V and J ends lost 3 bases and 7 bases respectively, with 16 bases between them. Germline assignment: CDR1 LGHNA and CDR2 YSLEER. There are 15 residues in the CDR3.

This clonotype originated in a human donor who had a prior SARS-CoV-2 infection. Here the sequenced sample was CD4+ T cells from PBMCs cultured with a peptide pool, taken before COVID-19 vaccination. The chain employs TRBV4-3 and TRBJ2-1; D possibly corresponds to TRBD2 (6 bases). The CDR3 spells CASSQEPWAGNEQFF. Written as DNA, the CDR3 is TGCGCCAGCAGCCAGGAACCCTGGGCGGGAAATGAGCAGTTCTTC.